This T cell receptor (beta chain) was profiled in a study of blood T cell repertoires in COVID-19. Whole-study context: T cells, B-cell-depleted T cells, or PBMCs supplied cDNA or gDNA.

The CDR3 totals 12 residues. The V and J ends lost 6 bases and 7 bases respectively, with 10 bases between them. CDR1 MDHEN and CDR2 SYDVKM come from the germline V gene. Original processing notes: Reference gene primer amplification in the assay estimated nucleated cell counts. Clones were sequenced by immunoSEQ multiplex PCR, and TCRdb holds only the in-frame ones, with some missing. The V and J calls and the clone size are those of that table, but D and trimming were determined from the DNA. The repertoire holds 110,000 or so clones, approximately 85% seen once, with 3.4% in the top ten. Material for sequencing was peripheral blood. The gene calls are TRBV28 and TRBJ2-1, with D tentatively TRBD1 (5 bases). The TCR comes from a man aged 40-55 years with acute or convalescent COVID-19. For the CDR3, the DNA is TGTGCCAGCAGCTCCAGGACAAATGAGCAGTTCTTC. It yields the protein CASSSRTNEQFF.